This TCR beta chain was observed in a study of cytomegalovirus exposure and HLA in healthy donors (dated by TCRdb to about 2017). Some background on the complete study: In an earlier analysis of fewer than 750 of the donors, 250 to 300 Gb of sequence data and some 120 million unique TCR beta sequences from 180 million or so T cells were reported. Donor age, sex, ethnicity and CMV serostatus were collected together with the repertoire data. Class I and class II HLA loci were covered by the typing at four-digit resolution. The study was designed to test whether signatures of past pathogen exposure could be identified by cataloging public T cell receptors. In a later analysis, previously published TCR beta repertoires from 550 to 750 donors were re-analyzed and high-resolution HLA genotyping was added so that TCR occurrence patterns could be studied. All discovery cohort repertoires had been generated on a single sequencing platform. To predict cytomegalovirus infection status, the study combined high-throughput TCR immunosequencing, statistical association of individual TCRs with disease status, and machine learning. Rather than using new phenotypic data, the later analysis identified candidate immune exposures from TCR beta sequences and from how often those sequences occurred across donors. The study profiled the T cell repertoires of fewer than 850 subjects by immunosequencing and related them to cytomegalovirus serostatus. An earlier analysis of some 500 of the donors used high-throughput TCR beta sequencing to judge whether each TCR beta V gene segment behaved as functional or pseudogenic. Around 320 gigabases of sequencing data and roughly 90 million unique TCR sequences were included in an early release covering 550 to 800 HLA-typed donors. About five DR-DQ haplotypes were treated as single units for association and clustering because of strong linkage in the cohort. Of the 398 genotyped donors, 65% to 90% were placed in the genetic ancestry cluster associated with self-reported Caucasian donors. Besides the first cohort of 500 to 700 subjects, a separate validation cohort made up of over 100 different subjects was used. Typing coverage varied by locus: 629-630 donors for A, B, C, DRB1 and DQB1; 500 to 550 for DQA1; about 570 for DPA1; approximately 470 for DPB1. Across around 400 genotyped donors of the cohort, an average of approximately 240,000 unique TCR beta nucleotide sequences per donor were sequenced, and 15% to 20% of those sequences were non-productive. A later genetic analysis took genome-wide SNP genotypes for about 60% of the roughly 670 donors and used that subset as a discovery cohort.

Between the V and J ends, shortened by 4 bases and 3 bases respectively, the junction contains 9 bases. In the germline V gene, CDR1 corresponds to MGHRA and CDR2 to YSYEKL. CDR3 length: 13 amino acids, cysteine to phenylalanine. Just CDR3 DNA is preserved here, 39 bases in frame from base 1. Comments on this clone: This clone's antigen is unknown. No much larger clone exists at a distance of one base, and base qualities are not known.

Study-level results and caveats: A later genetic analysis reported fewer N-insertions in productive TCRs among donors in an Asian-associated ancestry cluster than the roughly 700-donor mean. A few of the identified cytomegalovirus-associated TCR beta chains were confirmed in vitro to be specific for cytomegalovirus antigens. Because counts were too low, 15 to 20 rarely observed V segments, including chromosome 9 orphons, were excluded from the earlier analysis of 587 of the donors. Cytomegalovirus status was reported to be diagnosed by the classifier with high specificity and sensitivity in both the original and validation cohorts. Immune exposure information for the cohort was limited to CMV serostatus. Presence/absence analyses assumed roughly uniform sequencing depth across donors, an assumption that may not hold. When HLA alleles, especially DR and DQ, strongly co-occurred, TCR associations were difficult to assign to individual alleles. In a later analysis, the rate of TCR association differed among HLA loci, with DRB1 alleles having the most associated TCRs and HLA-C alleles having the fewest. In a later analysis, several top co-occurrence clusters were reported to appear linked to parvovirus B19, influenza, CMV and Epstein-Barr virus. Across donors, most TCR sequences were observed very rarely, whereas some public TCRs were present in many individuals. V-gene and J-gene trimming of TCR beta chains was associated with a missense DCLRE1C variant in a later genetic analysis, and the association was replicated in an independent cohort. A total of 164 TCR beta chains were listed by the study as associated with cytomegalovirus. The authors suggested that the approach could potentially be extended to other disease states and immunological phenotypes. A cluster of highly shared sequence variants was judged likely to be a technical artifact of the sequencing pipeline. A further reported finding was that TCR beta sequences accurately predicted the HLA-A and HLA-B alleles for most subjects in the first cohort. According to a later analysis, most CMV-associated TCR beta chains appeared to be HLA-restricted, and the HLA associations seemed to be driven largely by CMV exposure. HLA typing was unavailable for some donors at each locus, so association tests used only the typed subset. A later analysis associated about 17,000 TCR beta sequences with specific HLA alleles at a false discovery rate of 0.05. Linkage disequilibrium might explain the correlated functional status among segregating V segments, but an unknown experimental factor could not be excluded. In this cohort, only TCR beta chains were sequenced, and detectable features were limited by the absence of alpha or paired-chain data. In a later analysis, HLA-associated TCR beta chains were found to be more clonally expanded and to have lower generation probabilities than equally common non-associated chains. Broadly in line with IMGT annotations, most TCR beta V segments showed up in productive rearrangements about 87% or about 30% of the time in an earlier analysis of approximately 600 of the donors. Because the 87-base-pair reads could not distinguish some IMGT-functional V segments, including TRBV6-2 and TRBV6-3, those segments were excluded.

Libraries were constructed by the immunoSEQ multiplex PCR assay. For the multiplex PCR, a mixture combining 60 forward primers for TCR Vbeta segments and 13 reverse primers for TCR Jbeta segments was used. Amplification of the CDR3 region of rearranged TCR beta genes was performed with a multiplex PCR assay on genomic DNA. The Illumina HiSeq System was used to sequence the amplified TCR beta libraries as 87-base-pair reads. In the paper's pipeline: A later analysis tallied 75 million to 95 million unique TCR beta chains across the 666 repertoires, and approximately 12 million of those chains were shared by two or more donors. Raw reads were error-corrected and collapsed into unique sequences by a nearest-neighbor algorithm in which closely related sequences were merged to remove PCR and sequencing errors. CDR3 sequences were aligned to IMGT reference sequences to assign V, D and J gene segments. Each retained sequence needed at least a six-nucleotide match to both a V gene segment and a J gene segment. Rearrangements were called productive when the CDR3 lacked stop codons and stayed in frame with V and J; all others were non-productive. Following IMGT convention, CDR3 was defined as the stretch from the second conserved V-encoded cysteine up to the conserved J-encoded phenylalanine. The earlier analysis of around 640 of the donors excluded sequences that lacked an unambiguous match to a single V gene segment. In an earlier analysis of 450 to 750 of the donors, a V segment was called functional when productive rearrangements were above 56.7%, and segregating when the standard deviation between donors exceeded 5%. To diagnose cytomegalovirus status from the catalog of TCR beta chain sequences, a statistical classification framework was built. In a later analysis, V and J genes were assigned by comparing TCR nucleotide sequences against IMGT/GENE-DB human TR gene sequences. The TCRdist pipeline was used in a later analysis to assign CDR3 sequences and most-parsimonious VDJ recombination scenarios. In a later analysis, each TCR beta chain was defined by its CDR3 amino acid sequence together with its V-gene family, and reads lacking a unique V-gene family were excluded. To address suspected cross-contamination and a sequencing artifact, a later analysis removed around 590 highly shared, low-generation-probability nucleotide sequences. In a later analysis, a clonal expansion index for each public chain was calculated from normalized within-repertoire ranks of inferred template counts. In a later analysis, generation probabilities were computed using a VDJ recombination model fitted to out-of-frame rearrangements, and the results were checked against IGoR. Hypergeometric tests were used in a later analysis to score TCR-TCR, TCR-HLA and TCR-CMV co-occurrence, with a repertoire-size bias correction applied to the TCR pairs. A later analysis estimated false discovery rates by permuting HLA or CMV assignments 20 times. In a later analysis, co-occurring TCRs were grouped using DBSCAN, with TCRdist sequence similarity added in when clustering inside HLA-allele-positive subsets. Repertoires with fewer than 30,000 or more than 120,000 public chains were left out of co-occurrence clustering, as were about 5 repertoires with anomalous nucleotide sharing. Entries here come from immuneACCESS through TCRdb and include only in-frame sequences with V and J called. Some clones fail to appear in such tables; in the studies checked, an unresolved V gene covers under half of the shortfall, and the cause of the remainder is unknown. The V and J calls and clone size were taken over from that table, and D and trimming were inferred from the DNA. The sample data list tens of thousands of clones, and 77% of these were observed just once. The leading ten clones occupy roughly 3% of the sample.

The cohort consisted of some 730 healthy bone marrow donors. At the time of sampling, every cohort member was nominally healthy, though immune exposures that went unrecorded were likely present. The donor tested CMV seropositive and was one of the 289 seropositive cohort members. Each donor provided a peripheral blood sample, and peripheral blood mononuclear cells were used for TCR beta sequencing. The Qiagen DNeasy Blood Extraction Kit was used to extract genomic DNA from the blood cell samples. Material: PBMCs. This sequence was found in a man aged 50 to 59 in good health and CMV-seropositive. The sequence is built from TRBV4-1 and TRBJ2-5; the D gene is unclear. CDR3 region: CASSRWQKETQYF. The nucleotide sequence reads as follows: TGCGCCAGCAGCCGTTGGCAGAAAGAGACCCAGTACTTC.